This T cell receptor (beta chain) comes out of a study of blood T cell repertoires in COVID-19. Ages ranged from roughly 18 to 95 years, with residence in 24 US areas. Using immunoSEQ multiplex PCR, the repertoire was profiled, and TCRdb retains in-frame clones only, with some absent. Found here are some 410,000 clones, approximately 90% of them singletons; the top ten hold over 0.9%. This CDR3 is 16 amino acids long. Per germline, CDR1 SNHLY and CDR2 FYNNEI. V gave up 6 bases and J gave up 4 bases, with 19 bases separating them. The sequencing sample was made of PBMCs or T cells enriched from blood (not recorded which). The chain combines TRBV2 with TRBJ1-5; D is possibly TRBD1 (5 bases). The receptor was isolated from a woman younger than 45 with acute COVID-19. The CDR3: CASSPDRTGPNQPQHF. Written as DNA, the CDR3 is TGTGCCAGCAGCCCCGACAGAACCGGACCTAATCAGCCCCAGCATTTT.